This T cell receptor (beta chain) was captured by sequencing in a study of shared clonotypes between healthy human individuals. Study background: The donor group consisted of two women and a few men, aged 18 to 49. The study's findings and limits: Shared clonotypes: about 5% naive CD4, around 3.5% naive CD8, roughly 2.2% memory CD4, 0.4% memory CD8.

From CD4+ cells came CD45RA+ naive and CD45RA-negative memory subsets. Some clones are missing from TCRdb's copy, which holds only in-frame ones; the method was immunoSEQ multiplex PCR. The data contain about 2.4 million clones, 90% to 95% of them singletons. As regards this clone: The antigen remains undetermined.

CDR1 and CDR2 (germline): MNHEY, SVGAGI. The CDR3 is 14 residues long. Between the trimmed V and J ends, which lost 6 bases and 7 bases, there was a span of 15 bases. The clonotype was recovered from a man between 18 and 29 years old in good health. The sequenced material came from naive CD4+ T cells sorted from blood. Subset in this sample: CD45RA+ positively selected. The chain has TRBV6-5 and TRBJ1-4, with D tentatively TRBD1 (5 bases). The DNA of the CDR3 is TGTGCCAGCAGACTCGACAGAAGGGGTGAAAAACTGTTTTTT. Amino acid sequence: CASRLDRRGEKLFF.